Each of the 18 T cell receptor beta chains below was sequenced from the same sample in a study of shared clonotypes between healthy human individuals. TCRdb's copy holds only in-frame clones and misses some; the assay was immunoSEQ multiplex PCR. The sample has 2 million to 2.5 million clones; approximately 96% are singletons. The specimen was naive CD4+ T cells sorted from blood. This sample's subset: CD45RA+ positively selected. The origin of the receptors is a man aged 18 to 29 in good health.

Comment on this clone: Relative to the germline gene, one junction end is altered; a read error may explain this. The V call is TRBV30, the J call TRBJ1-2, with D uncertain. Germline assignment: CDR1 GTSNPN and CDR2 SVGIG (reference sequence). The CDR3 consists of 14 residues. CDR3 in DNA: TGTGCCTGGAGGCAAAGGACGGGTAACTATGGCTGCACCTTC. This translates into CAWRQRTGNYGCTF.

The chain couples TRBV28 to TRBJ1-2; possibly TRBD1 for D (5 bases). Germline CDR1 reads MDHEN; CDR2 reads SYDVKM. Trimming stripped 6 bases from V and 5 bases from J, with 13 bases between. The CDR3 contains 13 residues. The CDR3 nucleotides are TGTGCCAGCAGAGTGACAGCTCAATATGGCTACACCTTC. Its protein is CASRVTAQYGYTF.

The chain has TRBV5-1 and TRBJ2-5; D may be TRBD1 or TRBD2 (5 bases each). The CDR3 is 13 residues long. V was trimmed by 5 bases and J by 5 bases, leaving 13 bases between them. CDR1 and CDR2 from the germline V gene are SGHRS and YFSETQ. This CDR3 reads CASSGQEGETQYF. DNA of the CDR3: TGCGCCAGCAGTGGACAAGAGGGCGAGACCCAGTACTTC. Full variable domain (remainder filled in from reference TRBV5-1 and TRBJ2-5): KAGVTQTPRYLIKTRGQQVTLSCSPISGHRSVSWYQQTPGQGLQFLFEYFSETQRNKGNFPGRFSGRQFSNSRSEMNVSTLELGDSALYLCASSGQEGETQYFGPGTRLLVL.

Of note for this clone: At one end, the junction sequence differs from germline, possibly due to a read error. This rearrangement joins TRBV5-1 to TRBJ2-5, with 10 bases that match TRBD1. Germline V gene lookup returns CDR1 SGHRS and CDR2 YFSETQ. CDR3 length equals 14 residues. This CDR3 is CASSSGQGKEAQYF. For the CDR3, the DNA is TGCGCCAGCAGCTCGGGACAGGGGAAAGAGGCCCAGTACTTC.

The rearrangement joins TRBV5-4 to TRBJ2-2, with TRBD1 matching 7 bases. Germline trimming cut 1 base from V and 4 bases from J; bases unmatched to any gene: 7. Germline CDR1 and CDR2: SGHNT and YYREEE (reference sequence). CDR3 length: 16 amino acids. CDR3 nucleotides: TGTGCCAGCAGCTTGTTAGGGGGCGGTAGCACCGGGGAGCTGTTTTTT. It codes for CASSLLGGGSTGELFF. The complete variable domain, with remaining parts taken from reference TRBV5-4 and TRBJ2-2, reads ETGVTQSPTHLIKTRGQQVTLRCSSQSGHNTVSWYQQALGQGPQFIFQYYREEENGRGNFPPRFSGLQFPNYSSELNVNALELDDSALYLCASSLLGGGSTGELFFGEGSRLTVL.

The chain joins TRBV7-3 to TRBJ1-3; 7 bases agree with TRBD1. Germline lookup yields CDR1 SGHTA and CDR2 FQGTGA. This CDR3 has 15 residues. With V trimmed by 5 bases and J by 2 bases, 6 bases remained unmatched. CDR3 bases: TGTGCCAGCAGCGACAGGGTTGGACCTGGAAACACCATATATTTT. Encoded protein: CASSDRVGPGNTIYF.

The V and J genes are TRBV6-4 and TRBJ1-5; D not resolved. Germline CDR1 and CDR2: MRHNA and SNTAGT. Trimming cost V 8 bases and J 2 bases, with 22 bases left between them. The CDR3 consists of 17 residues. This CDR3 is CASRPERRYLGNQPQHF. In DNA, the CDR3 is TGTGCCAGCCGACCAGAGAGAAGGTATTTGGGCAATCAGCCCCAGCATTTT.

There are a few counts of this clone. V usage is TRBV5-1 and J usage is TRBJ2-7; D gene unclear. V gave up 7 bases and J gave up 7 bases, with 12 bases separating them. Per germline, CDR1 SGHRS and CDR2 YFSETQ. CDR3 length: 11 residues. The DNA of the CDR3 is TGCGCCAGCGCCTCCCCCGATGAGCAGTACTTC. Residues: CASASPDEQYF.

CDR3 in DNA: TGTGCCAGCAGTACTACCTCAGTCTACGAGCAGTACTTC. It yields the protein CASSTTSVYEQYF. The rearrangement links TRBV28 to TRBJ2-7, with D uncertain. The germline V gene encodes CDR1 MDHEN and CDR2 SYDVKM. The CDR3 covers 13 residues. V was shortened by 5 bases and J by 3 bases, with 11 bases between the two germline ends. Using reference TRBV28 and TRBJ2-7 for the parts outside the CDR3, the full variable domain is DVKVTQSSRYLVKRTGEKVFLECVQDMDHENMFWYRQDPGLGLRLIYFSYDVKMKEKGDIPEGYSVSREKKERFSLILESASTNQTSMYLCASSTTSVYEQYFGPGTRLTVT.

The chain uses TRBV6-5 and TRBJ2-2, with D perhaps being TRBD1 or TRBD2 (5 bases each). Germline CDR1 reads MNHEY; CDR2 reads SVGAGI. Trimming shortened V by 6 bases and J by 5 bases, and 13 bases separated the two germline ends. The CDR3 spans 14 residues. Here the CDR3 reads CASSSPWGTGELFF. In DNA, the CDR3 is TGTGCCAGCAGCTCCCCGTGGGGGACCGGGGAGCTGTTTTTT.

In DNA form, the CDR3 reads TGTGCTAGTGACCGGGGGGGTCAAAATGAGCAGTTCTTC. Translating it yields CASDRGGQNEQFF. V usage is TRBV12-5 and J usage is TRBJ2-1, with 8 bases fitting TRBD2. Trimming took 7 bases from V and 7 from J; bases not matched to a gene: 6. CDR3 size: 13 residues. Germline V gene lookup returns CDR1 LGHNT and CDR2 FRNRAP.

The V and J genes are TRBV5-4 and TRBJ1-5; 12 bases are a match to TRBD1. The CDR3 loop spans 15 amino acids. Germline CDR1 and CDR2: SGHNT and YYREEE (reference sequence). The V and J ends lost 4 bases and 5 bases, in that order; junction bases with no gene match: 4. Here the CDR3 DNA reads TGTGCCAGCAGCCCCGGGACAGGGGGCGATCAGCCCCAGCATTTT. Translation: CASSPGTGGDQPQHF.

This chain connects TRBV9 to TRBJ2-7, with a weak D call TRBD2 (6 bases). Germline loops: CDR1 SGDLS, CDR2 YYNGEE. There are 15 residues in the CDR3. The germline V and J ends were trimmed by 0 bases and 3 bases, with 13 bases remaining between them. The CDR3 bases are TGTGCCAGCAGCGTAGGGCCAGGAGGGTTCTACGAGCAGTACTTC. Its protein is CASSVGPGGFYEQYF.

This clone has a single count. V usage is TRBV2 and J usage is TRBJ2-3; D is uncertain. Germline lookup yields CDR1 SNHLY and CDR2 FYNNEI. Trimming shortened V by 3 bases and J by 2 bases, and 9 bases separated the two germline ends. The CDR3 is 14 amino acids. Here the CDR3 reads CASSDPGPTDTQYF. In DNA form, the CDR3 reads TGTGCCAGCAGTGACCCCGGCCCCACAGATACGCAGTATTTT. The variable domain in full, completed from reference TRBV2 and TRBJ2-3, reads EPEVTQTPSHQVTQMGQEVILRCVPISNHLYFYWYRQILGQKVEFLVSFYNNEISEKSEIFDDQFSVERPDGSNFTLKIRSTKLEDSAMYFCASSDPGPTDTQYFGPGTRLTVL.

This clone was observed once. Other DNA sequences of this sample code for an identical CDR3. The V gene is TRBV6-5, the J gene TRBJ1-1; no reliable D call. This CDR3 region has 15 residues. Trimming pared 0 bases from V and 0 bases from J, leaving 8 bases between. In germline, CDR1 is MNHEY, CDR2 SVGAGI. The CDR3 sequence is CASSYSDRMNTEAFF. The CDR3 coding sequence is TGTGCCAGCAGTTACTCGGACCGGATGAACACTGAAGCTTTCTTT.

The V call is TRBV5-1, the J call TRBJ1-1, with D maybe TRBD1 (6 bases). CDR3 length equals 13 residues. The V and J ends lost 2 bases and 6 bases respectively, with 11 bases between them. The germline CDR1 and CDR2 sequences are SGHRS and YFSETQ. CDR3 sequence (DNA): TGCGCCAGCAGCTTACAGGGTGGAGCTGAAGCTTTCTTT. It codes for CASSLQGGAEAFF.

The gene calls are TRBV9 and TRBJ2-7, with D perhaps given as TRBD1 or TRBD2 (6 bases each). V was cut by 4 bases and J by 6 bases, with 23 bases left in between. From germline, CDR1 is SGDLS and CDR2 YYNGEE. CDR3 length: 16 amino acids. CDR3 amino acids: CASSSRGGLITGEQYF. CDR3 nucleotides: TGTGCCAGCAGCTCTAGAGGGGGGCTCATCACGGGCGAGCAGTACTTC.

V gene TRBV10-1 combines with J gene TRBJ1-5, with D possibly being TRBD1 (5 bases). The germline gives CDR1 WNHNN, CDR2 SYGVQD (reference sequence). Trimming removed 6 bases from V and 7 bases from J, with 13 bases in between. The CDR3 extends over 13 amino acids. Written as DNA, the CDR3 is TGCGCCAGCAGAGAAAGGGGTACACAGCCCCAGCATTTT. Translation gives CASRERGTQPQHF.